This T cell receptor beta chain derives from a study of cytomegalovirus exposure and HLA in healthy donors. Study-wide results and limits: Later analysis identified about 18,000 TCR beta sequences associated with HLA alleles, using a false discovery rate threshold of 0.05.

This CDR3 comprises 14 residues. The germline V gene encodes CDR1 MNHEY and CDR2 SMNVEV (reference sequence). V was clipped by 6 bases and J by 7 bases; unmatched bases: 7. As to this clone: Its target is not known.

Researchers ran the PCR with 60 Vbeta and 13 Jbeta primers. Profiled with immunoSEQ multiplex PCR; TCRdb holds only in-frame clones, not every one. The table records about 100,000 clones, about 80% of them present only once. The sequenced sample consisted of PBMCs. The chain carries TRBV27 and TRBJ1-4; 8 bases line up with TRBD1. This sequence was found in a woman aged 55-70 years in good health and CMV-seronegative. Here the CDR3 DNA reads TGTGCCAGCAGCCGCGGACAGGGATCTGAAAAACTGTTTTTT. Its protein product is CASSRGQGSEKLFF.